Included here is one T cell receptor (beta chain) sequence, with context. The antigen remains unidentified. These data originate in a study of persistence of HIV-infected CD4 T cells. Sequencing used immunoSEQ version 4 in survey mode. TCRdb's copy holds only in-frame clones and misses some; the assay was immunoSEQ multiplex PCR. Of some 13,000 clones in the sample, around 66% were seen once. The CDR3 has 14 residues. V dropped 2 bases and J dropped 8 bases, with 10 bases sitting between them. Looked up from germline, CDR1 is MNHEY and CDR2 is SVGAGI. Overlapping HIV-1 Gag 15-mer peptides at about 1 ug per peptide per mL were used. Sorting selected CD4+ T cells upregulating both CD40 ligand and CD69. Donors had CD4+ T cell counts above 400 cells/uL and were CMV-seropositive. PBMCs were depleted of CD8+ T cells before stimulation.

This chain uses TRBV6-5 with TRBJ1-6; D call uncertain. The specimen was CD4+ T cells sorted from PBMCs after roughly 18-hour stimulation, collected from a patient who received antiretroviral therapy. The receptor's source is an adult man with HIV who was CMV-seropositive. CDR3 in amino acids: CASSYGLEYSPLHF. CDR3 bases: TGTGCCAGCAGTTACGGACTGGAATATTCACCCCTCCACTTT.